Given below is one T cell receptor (beta chain) in context. Other DNA variants within this sample encode the same CDR3. The sample belongs to a study of blood T cell repertoires in COVID-19. As for the study in general: PBMCs, B-cell-depleted T cells, or T cells were the source of the cDNA or gDNA that made up the material.

Sequencing used immunoSEQ multiplex PCR; TCRdb keeps in-frame clones, though not all of them. The table records 300,000 to 350,000 clones, just over 85% of them present only once. V lost 6 bases to trimming and J lost 4 bases; unmatched junction nucleotides: 6. The CDR3 totals 14 residues. CDR1 is KGHSH and CDR2 is LQKENI in the germline V gene. Sequencing input: PBMCs or T cells enriched from blood (not recorded which). The chain recombines TRBV18 with TRBJ1-1; 9 bases agree with TRBD1. The sequence derives from a woman between 40 and 55 years old with acute COVID-19. The CDR3 DNA is TGTGCCAGCTCCCCTACAGGGGGCGGCACTGAAGCTTTCTTT. As protein: CASSPTGGGTEAFF.